The rows below give T cell receptor beta chains drawn from one sample of a study of response to subunit inactivated influenza vaccine. TCRdb used MiXCR to reprocess the RT-PCR reads, holding one entry per CDR3 protein. Found here are around 180,000 distinct CDR3 sequences, around 9% of them singletons; the top ten hold about a tenth. Material: non-naive T cells sorted from PBMCs, obtained on the day of vaccination. These receptors were taken from a man in his forties or fifties who received an inactivated influenza vaccine. The CDR3 runs from the conserved cysteine through the conserved F or W.

>TRBJ1-1|TRBV6-5
CASSYSGGNTEAFF
>TRBJ2-1|TRBV7-2
CATRLAGGLSSYNEQFF
>TRBJ2-3|TRBV27
CASSPWSSGPSTDTQYF
>TRBJ2-1|TRBV5-1
CASSLVSHNEQFF
>TRBJ2-2|TRBV19
CASSWDSGNTGELFF
>TRBJ1-2|TRBV6-1
CASSPGTGVFHGYTF
>TRBJ2-3|TRBV3-1
CAISQGGGAADTQYF
>TRBJ1-1|TRBV28
CASRDSEYTEAFF
>TRBJ2-1|TRBV5-6
CASSLALAGYNEQFF
>TRBJ1-6|TRBV3-1
CASSQMGRGGSPLHF
>TRBJ1-2|TRBV3-1
CASSHRNSNYGYTF
>TRBJ2-3|TRBV7-9
CASTPPIQGAGDTQYF
>TRBJ1-1|TRBV6-5
CASSYSKGGSTEAFF
>TRBJ2-1|TRBV6-1
CASSLSGRTNNEQFF
>TRBJ2-2|TRBV5-6
CASSFHLGELFF
>TRBJ2-1|TRBV4-2
CASSAFVGGALGHNEQFF
>TRBJ2-7|TRBV3-1
CASSLYPPGLAGGSGTYEQYF
>TRBJ1-6|TRBV5-1
CASSLATGGNNSPLHF
>TRBJ1-1|TRBV6-1
CASSETLATEAFF
>TRBJ2-7|TRBV21-1
CASSKVRTF
>TRBJ2-2|TRBV7-2
CASSPPGGALGELFF
>TRBJ2-3|TRBV6-1
CASKKGSGQDTQYF
>TRBJ2-3|TRBV4-1
CASSQVFSGDPDTQYF
>TRBJ2-2|TRBV12-3/TRBV12-4
CASSASTGELFF
>TRBJ1-5|TRBV4-3
CASSQNLGSGLQPQHF
>TRBJ1-3|TRBV6-5
CASSYQNRAGNTIYF
>TRBJ1-5|TRBV6-1
CASSGQVNQPQHF
>TRBJ2-7|TRBV12-3/TRBV12-4
CASSFPGLGEQYF
>TRBJ2-3|TRBV29-1
CSVLLAVSTDTQYF
>TRBJ1-4|TRBV5-1
CASSLSQNEKLFF
>TRBJ2-1|TRBV11-2
CASSLDLGAREQFF
>TRBJ2-1|TRBV7-2
CASSLGAYNEQFF
>TRBJ1-6|TRBV27
CASSLGWGGSSPLHF
>TRBJ1-2|TRBV24-1
CATSDSRQAPTYGYTF
>TRBJ2-3|TRBV7-2
CASSLGVGDTQYF
>TRBJ2-7|TRBV6-7
CASPIDDRAGSYEQYF
>TRBJ2-7|TRBV21-1
CASSDVLYEQYF
>TRBJ1-2|TRBV15
CATSRDSEVYGYTF
>TRBJ1-4|TRBV4-1
CASSSPGRREKLFF
>TRBJ2-3|TRBV27
CASSLFGLARTDTQYF
>TRBJ2-7|TRBV28
CASSPPGTGVHEQYF
>TRBJ1-6|TRBV20-1
CSAPAGSSSPLHF
>TRBJ1-1|TRBV20-1
CSARDGGNTEAFF
>TRBJ2-7|TRBV11-2
CASSPVRSPGRAYEQYF
>TRBJ1-1|TRBV20-1
CSAPFLNTEAFF
>TRBJ2-1|TRBV7-9
CASSSDRVSYNEQFF
>TRBJ2-5|TRBV5-5
CASSLDLNQETQYF
>TRBJ2-3|TRBV5-6
CASSRGGLAGSGTDTQYF
>TRBJ1-2|TRBV29-1
CSVGTVTYGYTF
>TRBJ1-5|TRBV19
CASRGTGGNQPQHF
>TRBJ2-7|TRBV5-8
CASSLETLLYF
>TRBJ2-1|TRBV20-1
CSAGVTSFAGGYNEQFF